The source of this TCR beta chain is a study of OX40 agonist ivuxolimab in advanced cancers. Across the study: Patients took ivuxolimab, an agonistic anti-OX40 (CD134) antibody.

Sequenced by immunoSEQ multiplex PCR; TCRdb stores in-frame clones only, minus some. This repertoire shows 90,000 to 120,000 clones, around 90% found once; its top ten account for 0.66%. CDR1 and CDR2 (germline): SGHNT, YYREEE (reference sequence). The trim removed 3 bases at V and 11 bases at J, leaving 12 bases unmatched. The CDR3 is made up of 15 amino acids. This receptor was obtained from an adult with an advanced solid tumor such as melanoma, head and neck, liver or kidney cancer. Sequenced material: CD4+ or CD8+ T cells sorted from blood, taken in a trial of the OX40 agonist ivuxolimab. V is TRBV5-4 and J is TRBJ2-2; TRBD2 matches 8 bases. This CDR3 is CASSWGLVGLGELFF. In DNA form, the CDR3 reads TGTGCCAGCAGCTGGGGACTAGTAGGATTAGGAGAGCTGTTTTTT.